This entry describes one TCR beta chain. Its antigen remains unknown. Germline is not matched at one junction end, which may reflect a read error. Original handling: After removing out-of-frame reads, 2 million to 2.5 million distinct TCRbeta sequences remained. The protocol was immunoSEQ multiplex PCR, while the TCRdb copy is restricted to in-frame clones and leaves out a portion. V, J and clone size are those of that table, while D and trimming were read from the DNA. Of roughly 48,000 clones detected, around four fifths appear once; the ten largest clones hold around 1.3%. This entry belongs to a study of memory CD4+ T cells and cytomegalovirus serostatus. The sort gate was single viable CD3+CD4+CD8-CD45RO+ cells for memory CD4+ T cells. This CDR3 contains 13 residues. Per germline, CDR1 SSHAT and CDR2 FNYEAQ (reference sequence). Study conclusions and caveats: A US-trained random forest predicted CMV serostatus with median AUC around 0.93.

Sequencing was done on a sample of memory CD4+ T cells from blood. The chain couples TRBV7-7 to TRBJ2-5; a possible D gene is TRBD2 (6 bases). The source is an adult in good health and CMV-seropositive. As DNA, the CDR3 is TGTGCTAGCAGCTTTGCTAGCGAAGAGACCCAGTACTTC. Its protein product is CASSFASEETQYF. The whole variable domain, remainder taken from reference TRBV7-7 and TRBJ2-5, is GAGVSQSPRYKVTKRGQDVTLRCDPISSHATLYWYQQALGQGPEFLTYFNYEAQPDKSGLPSDRFSAERPEGSISTLTIQRTEQRDSAMYRCASSFASEETQYFGPGTRLLVL.